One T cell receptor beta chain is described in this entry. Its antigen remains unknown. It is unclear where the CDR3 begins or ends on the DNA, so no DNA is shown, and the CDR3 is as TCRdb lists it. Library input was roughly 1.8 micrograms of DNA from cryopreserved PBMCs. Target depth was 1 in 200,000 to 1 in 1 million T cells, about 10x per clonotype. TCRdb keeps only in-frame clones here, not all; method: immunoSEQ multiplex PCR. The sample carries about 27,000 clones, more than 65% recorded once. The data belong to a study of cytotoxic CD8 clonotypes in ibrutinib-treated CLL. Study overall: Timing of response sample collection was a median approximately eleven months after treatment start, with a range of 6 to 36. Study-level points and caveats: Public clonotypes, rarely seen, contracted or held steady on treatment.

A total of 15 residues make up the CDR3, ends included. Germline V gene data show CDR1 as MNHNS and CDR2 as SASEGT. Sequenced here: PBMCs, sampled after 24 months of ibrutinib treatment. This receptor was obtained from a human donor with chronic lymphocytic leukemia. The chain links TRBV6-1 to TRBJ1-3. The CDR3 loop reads CASSSSRTSGNTIYF.